The rows below give T cell receptor beta chains drawn from one sample of a study of cytomegalovirus exposure and HLA in healthy donors. TCRdb's copy holds only in-frame clones and misses some; the assay was immunoSEQ multiplex PCR. The sample holds 55,000 to 65,000 clones. The source material was PBMCs. Receptor source: a woman aged 18 to 35 in good health and CMV-seronegative. Each CDR3 is given with its conserved first and last residue. The D gene is left open where the match is weak.

D: TRBD1; V: TRBV18; J: TRBJ1-1; CDR3: CASSTGQGSRAFF; DNA: TGTGCCAGCTCAACGGGACAGGGGAGTCGAGCTTTCTTT
D: NA; V: TRBV9; J: TRBJ1-2; CDR3: CASTKQGSDYGYTF; DNA: TGTGCCAGCACTAAACAGGGTTCCGACTATGGCTACACCTTC
D: TRBD1; V: TRBV5-1; J: TRBJ2-7; CDR3: CASRRDSAYEQYF; DNA: TGCGCCAGCCGAAGGGACAGTGCCTACGAGCAGTACTTC
D: TRBD1; V: TRBV25-1; J: TRBJ2-3; CDR3: CASSGTGQGGLSTDTQYF; DNA: TGTGCCAGCAGTGGAACGGGACAGGGGGGCCTTAGCACAGATACGCAGTATTTT
D: NA; V: TRBV4-1; J: TRBJ1-2; CDR3: CASSQDRWDGYTF; DNA: TGCGCCAGCAGCCAAGACAGGTGGGATGGCTACACCTTC
D: TRBD2; V: TRBV14; J: TRBJ2-7; CDR3: CASSQGRLAGVEQYF; DNA: TGTGCCAGCAGCCAAGGGCGCCTAGCGGGGGTTGAGCAGTACTTC
D: TRBD1; V: TRBV19; J: TRBJ1-3; CDR3: CASSIGTGRKDF; DNA: TGTGCCAGTAGTATCGGGACAGGGAGAAAGGATTTT
D: NA; V: TRBV13; J: TRBJ2-7; CDR3: CASRGFGVSYEQYF; DNA: TGTGCCAGCAGGGGTTTCGGAGTATCCTACGAGCAGTACTTC
D: NA; V: TRBV30; J: TRBJ1-1; CDR3: CAWIRGGRTEAFF; DNA: TGTGCCTGGATAAGGGGGGGCCGAACTGAAGCTTTCTTT
D: NA; V: TRBV19; J: TRBJ1-1; CDR3: CASKRGSTEAFF; DNA: TGTGCCAGTAAAAGGGGGAGCACTGAAGCTTTCTTT
D: NA; V: TRBV18; J: TRBJ2-5; CDR3: CASSPVAGRTQYF; DNA: TGTGCCAGCTCACCAGTTGCGGGGCGGACCCAGTACTTC
D: TRBD1; V: TRBV4-1; J: TRBJ1-1; CDR3: CASSQERQGNTEAFF; DNA: TGCGCCAGCAGCCAAGAGCGACAGGGAAACACTGAAGCTTTCTTT
D: TRBD1; V: TRBV7-6; J: TRBJ1-2; CDR3: CASSSGQLANGYTF; DNA: TGTGCCAGCAGCTCGGGACAGTTAGCTAACGGCTACACCTTC
D: NA; V: TRBV6-1; J: TRBJ1-3; CDR3: CASSADRFSGNTIYF; DNA: TGTGCCAGCAGTGCCGACAGATTCTCTGGAAACACCATATATTTT
D: NA; V: TRBV25-1; J: TRBJ1-1; CDR3: CASRGGGSTEAFF; DNA: TGTGCCAGCAGGGGCGGAGGAAGCACTGAAGCTTTCTTT
D: NA; V: TRBV7-9; J: TRBJ1-1; CDR3: CASSPRVGNTEAFF; DNA: TGTGCCAGCAGCCCCAGGGTGGGGAACACTGAAGCTTTCTTT
D: TRBD1; V: TRBV6-6; J: TRBJ1-2; CDR3: CASSYGGQSYGYTF; DNA: TGTGCCAGCAGTTACGGGGGACAGAGCTATGGCTACACCTTC
D: TRBD1; V: TRBV7-2; J: TRBJ2-1; CDR3: CASSLLGQGHEQFF; DNA: TGTGCCAGCAGCTTACTTGGACAGGGCCATGAGCAGTTCTTC
D: TRBD1; V: TRBV9; J: TRBJ1-5; CDR3: CASSVTGQGNQPQHF; DNA: TGTGCCAGCAGCGTAACGGGACAGGGAAATCAGCCCCAGCATTTT
D: TRBD1; V: TRBV6-5; J: TRBJ1-2; CDR3: CASSPETGAYGYTF; DNA: TGTGCCAGCAGTCCTGAGACAGGGGCCTATGGCTACACCTTC
D: NA; V: TRBV2; J: TRBJ1-1; CDR3: CASSDRPNTEAFF; DNA: TGTGCCAGCAGTGACAGGCCTAACACTGAAGCTTTCTTT
D: TRBD1; V: TRBV6-1; J: TRBJ1-6; CDR3: CASSEGTGGNSPLHF; DNA: TGTGCCAGCAGTGAAGGGACAGGGGGCAACTCACCCCTCCACTTT
D: NA; V: TRBV25-1; J: TRBJ2-2; CDR3: CASSEPPAANTGELFF; DNA: TGTGCCAGCAGTGAACCCCCCGCGGCCAACACCGGGGAGCTGTTTTTT
D: TRBD1; V: TRBV19; J: TRBJ2-2; CDR3: CASSLQGAGELFF; DNA: TGTGCCAGTAGTCTACAGGGGGCCGGGGAGCTGTTTTTT
D: TRBD2; V: TRBV30; J: TRBJ2-1; CDR3: CAWTPGSGSWYNEQFF; DNA: TGTGCCTGGACCCCAGGTAGCGGGAGTTGGTACAATGAGCAGTTCTTC
D: NA; V: TRBV5-1; J: TRBJ2-5; CDR3: CASEGGGAAQENQYF; DNA: TGCGCCAGCGAGGGGGGAGGGGCAGCCCAAGAGAACCAGTACTTC
D: TRBD1; V: TRBV4-1; J: TRBJ1-2; CDR3: CASSLLQGADYGYTF; DNA: TGCGCCAGCAGCCTCCTCCAGGGGGCTGACTATGGCTACACCTTC
D: NA; V: TRBV4-1; J: TRBJ2-5; CDR3: CASSRGTDTYF; DNA: TGCGCCAGCAGCCGCGGGACGGATACTTACTTC
D: NA; V: TRBV7-9; J: TRBJ2-7; CDR3: CASSLASTAYEQYF; DNA: TGTGCCAGCAGCTTAGCCTCGACTGCCTACGAGCAGTACTTC
D: NA; V: TRBV29-1; J: TRBJ1-2; CDR3: CSVEAGRPYGYTF; DNA: TGCAGCGTTGAGGCAGGGAGGCCCTATGGCTACACCTTC
D: TRBD1; V: TRBV2; J: TRBJ2-5; CDR3: CASNDREAQQETQYF; DNA: TGTGCCAGCAATGACAGGGAAGCTCAACAAGAGACCCAGTACTTC
D: NA; V: TRBV2; J: TRBJ1-2; CDR3: CASSDQGNYGYTF; DNA: TGTGCCAGCAGTGATCAGGGGAACTATGGCTACACCTTC
D: TRBD2; V: TRBV5-1; J: TRBJ2-1; CDR3: CASRGAGGSYNEQFF; DNA: TGCGCCAGCAGGGGAGCGGGAGGCTCCTACAATGAGCAGTTCTTC
D: TRBD2; V: TRBV30; J: TRBJ2-7; CDR3: CAWWDGGRGQYF; DNA: TGTGCCTGGTGGGACGGGGGGAGGGGGCAGTACTTC
D: NA; V: TRBV9; J: TRBJ2-7; CDR3: CASSAGVGDNPSYEQYF; DNA: TGTGCCAGCAGCGCCGGCGTTGGGGACAACCCCTCCTACGAGCAGTACTTC
D: NA; V: TRBV4-1; J: TRBJ1-4; CDR3: CVSSQDQGATNEKLFF; DNA: TGCGTCAGCAGCCAAGATCAAGGGGCAACTAATGAAAAACTGTTTTTT
D: TRBD2; V: TRBV4-1; J: TRBJ2-5; CDR3: CASSHSSGGAQETQYF; DNA: TGCGCCAGCAGCCACTCTAGCGGGGGGGCACAAGAGACCCAGTACTTC
D: NA; V: TRBV30; J: TRBJ2-3; CDR3: CAGSVKGPLGDTQYF; DNA: TGTGCCGGGAGTGTAAAGGGGCCCCTAGGAGATACGCAGTATTTT
D: NA; V: TRBV2; J: TRBJ2-7; CDR3: CASSISSIDEQYF; DNA: TGTGCCAGCAGTATCTCTAGCATTGACGAGCAGTACTTC
D: TRBD2; V: TRBV5-1; J: TRBJ2-7; CDR3: CASSLKDSGGPHEQYF; DNA: TGCGCCAGCAGCTTGAAAGACTCGGGAGGGCCCCACGAGCAGTACTTC
D: NA; V: TRBV5-1; J: TRBJ2-2; CDR3: CASSPILPGNTGELFF; DNA: TGCGCCAGCAGCCCCATATTGCCAGGGAACACCGGGGAGCTGTTTTTT
D: NA; V: TRBV11-2; J: TRBJ1-1; CDR3: CASSLESTGEAFF; DNA: TGTGCCAGCAGCTTAGAATCCACAGGGGAAGCTTTCTTT
D: TRBD1; V: TRBV10-1; J: TRBJ1-2; CDR3: CASRGQGFYGYTF; DNA: TGCGCCAGCAGGGGACAGGGCTTCTATGGCTACACCTTC
D: NA; V: TRBV11-3; J: TRBJ1-1; CDR3: CASSLGAGNTEAFF; DNA: TGTGCCAGCAGCTTAGGTGCGGGGAACACTGAAGCTTTCTTT
D: NA; V: TRBV19; J: TRBJ2-5; CDR3: CASSDRNQETQYF; DNA: TGTGCCAGTTCAGACAGGAACCAAGAGACCCAGTACTTC